This T cell receptor beta chain originates from a study of cytomegalovirus exposure and HLA in healthy donors. Germline values: CDR1 SGHDT, CDR2 YYEEEE. CDR3 length: 15 residues. V was pared by 0 bases and J by 4 bases, with 6 bases of the junction left unmatched. The primer mix had 60 Vbeta and 13 Jbeta primers. Only in-frame clones appear in the TCRdb table, and some are missing; sequencing was by immunoSEQ multiplex PCR. The table lists some 150,000 clones, around 80% of them singletons. In regard to this clone: The target antigen is unknown.

Findings of the study overall: Later analysis identified about 15,000 TCR beta sequences associated with HLA alleles, using a false discovery rate threshold of 0.05.

The specimen sequenced was PBMCs. The V call is TRBV5-6, the J call TRBJ1-2, with TRBD1 identical over 7 bases. This TCR derives from a man between 25 and 39 years old in good health and CMV-seropositive. CDR3: CASSLGDRASYGYTF. CDR3 sequence (DNA): TGTGCCAGCAGCTTGGGAGACAGGGCCTCCTATGGCTACACCTTC.